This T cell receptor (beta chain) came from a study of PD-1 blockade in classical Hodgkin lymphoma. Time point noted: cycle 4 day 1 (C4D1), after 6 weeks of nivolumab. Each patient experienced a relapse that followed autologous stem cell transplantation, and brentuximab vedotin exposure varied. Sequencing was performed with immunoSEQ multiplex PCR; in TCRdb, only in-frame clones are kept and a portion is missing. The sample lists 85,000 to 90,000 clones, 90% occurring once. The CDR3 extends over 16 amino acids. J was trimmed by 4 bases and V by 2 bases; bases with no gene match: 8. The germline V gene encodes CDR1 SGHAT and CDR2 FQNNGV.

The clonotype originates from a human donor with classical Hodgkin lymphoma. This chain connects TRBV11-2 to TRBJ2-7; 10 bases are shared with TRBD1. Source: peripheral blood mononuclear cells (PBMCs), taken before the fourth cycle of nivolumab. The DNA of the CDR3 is TGTGCCAGCAGCTTAACCGGGACAGGGGAGTGGTACGAGCAGTACTTC. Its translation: CASSLTGTGEWYEQYF.